This TCR beta chain derives from a study of cytomegalovirus exposure and HLA in healthy donors. Whole-study results and caveats: An apparent linkage of common viral pathogens to several of the most significant clusters emerged in a later analysis. Researchers reported from a later analysis that most CMV-associated TCR beta chains appeared HLA-restricted. In a later analysis, TCR association rates varied by HLA locus: DRB1 most, HLA-C fewest. A highly shared variant cluster was judged a likely technical artifact.

The junction had 4 bases not matched to a gene; V was cut back by 3 bases and J by 4 bases. This CDR3 comprises 15 residues. CDR1 and CDR2 from the germline V gene are SEHNR and FQNEAQ (reference sequence). With 60 Vbeta and 13 Jbeta primers, the PCR was carried out. Some clones are missing from TCRdb's copy, which holds only in-frame ones; the method was immunoSEQ multiplex PCR. The sample records around 110,000 clones, around two thirds being singletons. A word on this clone: The target antigen is unknown.

The sequencing input was PBMCs. The chain couples TRBV7-9 to TRBJ2-1, with TRBD2 matching 9 bases. The TCR sequence derives from a woman aged 40 to 50 in good health and CMV-seropositive. CDR3 loop: CASSFIAGVYNEQFF. CDR3 bases: TGTGCCAGCAGCTTCATAGCGGGAGTATACAATGAGCAGTTCTTC. Drawing the rest from reference TRBV7-9 and TRBJ2-1, the complete variable domain is DTGVSQNPRHKITKRGQNVTFRCDPISEHNRLYWYRQTLGQGPEFLTYFQNEAQLEKSRLLSDRFSAERPKGSFSTLEIQRTEQGDSAMYLCASSFIAGVYNEQFFGPGTRLTVL.